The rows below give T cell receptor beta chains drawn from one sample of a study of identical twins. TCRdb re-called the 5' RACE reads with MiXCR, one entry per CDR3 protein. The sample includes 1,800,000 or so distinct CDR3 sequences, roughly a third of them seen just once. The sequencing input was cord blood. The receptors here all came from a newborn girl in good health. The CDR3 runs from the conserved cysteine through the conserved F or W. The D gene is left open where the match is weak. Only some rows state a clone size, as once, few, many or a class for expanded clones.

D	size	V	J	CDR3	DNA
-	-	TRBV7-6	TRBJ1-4	CASSLDPGTREKLFF	TGTGCCAGCAGCTTAGATCCCGGGACACGGGAAAAACTGTTTTTT
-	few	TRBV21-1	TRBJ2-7	CANGDRVYEQYF	TGTGCCAACGGGGACAGGGTCTACGAGCAGTACTTC
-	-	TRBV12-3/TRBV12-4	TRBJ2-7	CASSPRTGGSGEQYF	TGTGCCAGCAGTCCCCGGACCGGGGGCTCGGGGGAGCAGTACTTC
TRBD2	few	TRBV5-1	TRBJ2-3	CASSSIAGGPIRTDTQYF	TGCGCCAGCAGCTCCATAGCGGGAGGGCCGATTCGCACAGATACGCAGTATTTT
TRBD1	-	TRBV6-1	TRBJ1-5	CASSADRDRGQPQHF	TGTGCCAGCAGCGCCGACCGGGACAGGGGTCAGCCCCAGCATTTT
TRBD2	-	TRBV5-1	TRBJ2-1	CASSFAGTSSDEQFF	TGCGCCAGCAGCTTCGCCGGGACTAGCTCGGATGAGCAGTTCTTC
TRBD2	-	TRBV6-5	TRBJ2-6	CDSSYSRRRLASSGANVLTF	TGTGACAGCAGTTACTCGAGACGGCGACTAGCGAGCTCTGGGGCCAACGTCCTGACTTTC
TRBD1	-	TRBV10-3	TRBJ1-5	CAISKGQASNQPQHF	TGTGCCATCAGTAAGGGACAGGCTAGCAATCAGCCCCAGCATTTT
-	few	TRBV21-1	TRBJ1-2	CASSGQVPNYGYTF	TGTGCCAGCAGTGGGCAGGTCCCCAACTATGGCTACACCTTC
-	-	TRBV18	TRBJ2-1	CASSAWEPGYNEQFF	TGTGCCAGCTCCGCTTGGGAGCCGGGGTACAATGAGCAGTTCTTC
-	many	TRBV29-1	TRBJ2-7	CSVSQGLREQYF	TGCAGCGTTTCGCAGGGCCTAAGGGAGCAGTACTTC
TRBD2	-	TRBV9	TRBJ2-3	CASSLSGSVSGTQYF	TGTGCCAGCAGCTTGAGCGGGAGCGTCTCGGGTACGCAGTATTTT
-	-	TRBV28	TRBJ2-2	CASSPPSKNTGELFF	TGTGCCAGCAGTCCTCCTTCTAAGAACACCGGGGAGCTGTTTTTT
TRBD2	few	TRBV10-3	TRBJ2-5	CAISLLAGEETQYF	TGTGCCATCAGCCTACTAGCGGGGGAAGAGACCCAGTACTTC
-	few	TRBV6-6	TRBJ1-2	CASSYRRGYGYTF	TGTGCCAGCAGTTACCGCCGCGGCTATGGCTACACCTTC
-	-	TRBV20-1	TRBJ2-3	CSAIAALGTDTQYF	TGCAGTGCTATAGCGGCCTTAGGCACAGATACGCAGTATTTT
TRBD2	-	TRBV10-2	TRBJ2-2	CASSDTSGVTGELFF	TGCGCCAGCAGTGACACTAGCGGGGTTACCGGGGAGCTGTTTTTT
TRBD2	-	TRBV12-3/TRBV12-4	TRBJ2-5	CASSLVAGADGQYF	TGTGCCAGCAGTTTAGTGGCGGGAGCTGACGGGCAGTACTTC
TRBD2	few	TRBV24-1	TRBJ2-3	CATSDGLAGAPDTQYF	TGTGCCACCAGTGATGGACTAGCGGGAGCCCCAGATACGCAGTATTTT
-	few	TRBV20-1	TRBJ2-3	CSAGDVADTQYF	TGCAGTGCTGGCGACGTAGCAGATACGCAGTATTTT
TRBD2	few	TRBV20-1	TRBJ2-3	CSARVSTSAFTDTQYF	TGCAGTGCTAGAGTGTCGACTAGCGCATTCACAGATACGCAGTATTTT
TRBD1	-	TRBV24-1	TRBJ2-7	CATSDHRGEQYF	TGTGCCACCAGTGATCACAGGGGCGAGCAGTACTTC
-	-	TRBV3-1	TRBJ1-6	CASSQSDGNNSPLHF	TGTGCCAGCAGCCAATCGGACGGCAATAATTCACCCCTCCACTTT
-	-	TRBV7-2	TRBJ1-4	CASSAYKAGDEKLFF	TGTGCCAGCAGCGCTTACAAGGCAGGGGATGAAAAACTGTTTTTT
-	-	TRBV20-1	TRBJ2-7	CSAREMGGTYEQYF	TGCAGTGCTAGAGAAATGGGCGGAACCTACGAGCAGTACTTC
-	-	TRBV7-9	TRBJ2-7	CASSYTSKGRTFYEQYF	TGTGCCAGCAGCTATACTAGCAAGGGACGGACCTTCTACGAGCAGTACTTC
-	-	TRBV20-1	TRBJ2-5	CSAPRGATETQYF	TGCAGTGCTCCACGGGGGGCTACGGAGACCCAGTACTTC
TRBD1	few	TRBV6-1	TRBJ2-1	CATKQGPYNEQFF	TGTGCTACAAAACAGGGGCCGTACAATGAGCAGTTCTTC
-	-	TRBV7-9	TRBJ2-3	CASSLPGEMTVTQYF	TGTGCCAGCAGCTTACCGGGGGAGATGACAGTTACGCAGTATTTT
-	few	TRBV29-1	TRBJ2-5	CSVELQSETQYF	TGCAGCGTTGAATTGCAGTCGGAGACCCAGTACTTC
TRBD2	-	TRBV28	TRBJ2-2	CASSLRTSSNTGELFF	TGTGCCAGCAGTTTACGGACTAGCAGTAACACCGGGGAGCTGTTTTTT
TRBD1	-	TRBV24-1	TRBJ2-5	CATSDPGQGLGETQYF	TGTGCCACCAGTGACCCGGGACAGGGGTTAGGAGAGACCCAGTACTTC
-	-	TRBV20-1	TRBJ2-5	CSASYEIQETQYF	TGCAGTGCTAGCTATGAGATTCAAGAGACCCAGTACTTC
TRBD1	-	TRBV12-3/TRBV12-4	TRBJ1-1	CASSLRGTGPRTEAFF	TGTGCCAGCAGTTTACGGGGGACAGGGCCAAGGACTGAAGCTTTCTTT
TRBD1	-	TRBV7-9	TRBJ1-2	CSSSLGGQGHYGYTF	TGTTCCAGCAGCTTAGGGGGACAGGGTCACTATGGCTACACCTTC
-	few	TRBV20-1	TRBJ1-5	CSAGTGTPYSNQPQHF	TGCAGTGCGGGAACCGGGACACCGTATAGCAATCAGCCCCAGCATTTT
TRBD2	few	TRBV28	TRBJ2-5	CASSLPSSGRNEQYF	TGTGCCAGCAGTTTACCCTCTAGCGGGAGGAATGAGCAGTACTTC
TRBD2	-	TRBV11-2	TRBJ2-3	CASLAGGPDTQYF	TGTGCCAGCCTAGCGGGGGGCCCAGATACGCAGTATTTT
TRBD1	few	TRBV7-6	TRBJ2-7	CASSLVVTGTYEQYF	TGTGCCAGCAGCTTAGTGGTGACAGGGACCTACGAGCAGTACTTC
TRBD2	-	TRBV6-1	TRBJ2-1	CASTRSGGASSYNEQFF	TGTGCCAGCACTCGTAGCGGGGGGGCCAGCTCCTACAATGAGCAGTTCTTC